The sample holds a few counts of the clone carrying this T cell receptor beta chain. What it binds is not known. There are 14 residues in the CDR3. From germline, CDR1 is LGHDT and CDR2 YNNKEL (reference sequence). Trimming shortened V by 5 bases and J by 3 bases, and 14 bases separated the two germline ends. TCRdb fed the 5' RACE reads into MiXCR, producing one record per CDR3 protein. The sample includes some 280,000 distinct CDR3 sequences, around 16% of them seen just once. The data derive from a study of T-cell memory formation after mild COVID-19. Whole-study results and caveats: Proof of SARS-CoV-2 specificity was absent for the second-wave clones that crested on day 37. The finding that pre-infection memory included some responding clones suggested that cross-reactive memory joined.

V usage is TRBV3-1 and J usage is TRBJ2-7; D may be TRBD2 (5 bases). The origin of this receptor is a young man who had mild COVID-19 (a few samples of this study predate the infection). Cell type and time point are not known. Sequenced: PBMCs or a T cell subset sorted from them (not recorded which). CDR3: CASSYGLESYEQYF. In DNA form, the CDR3 reads TGTGCCAGCAGCTATGGACTGGAGAGCTACGAGCAGTACTTC.